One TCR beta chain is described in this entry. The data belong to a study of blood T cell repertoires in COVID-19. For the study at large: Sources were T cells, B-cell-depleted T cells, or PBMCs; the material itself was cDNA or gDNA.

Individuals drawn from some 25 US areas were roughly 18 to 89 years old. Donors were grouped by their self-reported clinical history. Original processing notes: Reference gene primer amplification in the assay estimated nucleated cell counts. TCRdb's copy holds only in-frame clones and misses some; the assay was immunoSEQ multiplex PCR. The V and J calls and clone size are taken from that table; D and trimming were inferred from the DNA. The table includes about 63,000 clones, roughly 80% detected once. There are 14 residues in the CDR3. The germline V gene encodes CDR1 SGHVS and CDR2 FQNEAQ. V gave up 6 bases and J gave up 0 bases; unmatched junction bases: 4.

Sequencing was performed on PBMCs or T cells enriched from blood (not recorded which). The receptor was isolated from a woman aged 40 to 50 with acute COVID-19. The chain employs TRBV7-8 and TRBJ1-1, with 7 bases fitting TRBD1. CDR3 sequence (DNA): TGTGCCAGCAGTCCGGGACAGATGAACACTGAAGCTTTCTTT. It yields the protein CASSPGQMNTEAFF.